Sequencing of this T cell receptor beta chain was carried out in a study of T cells in Graves' hyperthyroidism and ophthalmopathy. RNA transcripts provided the source from which TCR beta CDR3 regions were amplified. The TCR CDR3 first-round RT-PCR relied on the HTBI primer set. TCRdb analysed the multiplex PCR reads with MiXCR anew, one entry per CDR3 protein. The sample gives about 130,000 distinct CDR3 sequences, over 20% of which show up once; around 69% is in the top ten. The germline gives CDR1 MNHNS, CDR2 SASEGT. The CDR3 has 11 residues. Trimming took off 5 bases at V and 10 bases at J, with 9 bases between the two ends.

This rearrangement joins TRBV6-1 to TRBJ2-1; the D gene is possibly TRBD1 (6 bases). Specimen: blood. The TCR comes from a woman in her forties or fifties with Graves' hyperthyroidism that later progressed to Graves' ophthalmopathy. CDR3 sequence: CASSPDREQFF. Written as DNA, the CDR3 is TGTGCCAGCAGTCCCGACAGGGAGCAGTTCTTC.